Following are 25 T cell receptor beta chains from one sample sequenced in a study of blood T cell repertoires in COVID-19. Assay used: immunoSEQ multiplex PCR; TCRdb lists only in-frame clones, some missing. The data hold some 240,000 clones, with 89% observed a single time. Sequences were obtained from peripheral blood. Every receptor here comes from a woman between 40 and 55 years old who had recovered from COVID-19.

The chain uses TRBV12-3 or TRBV12-4 and TRBJ2-1; D may be TRBD1 (6 bases). Trimming pared 2 bases from V and 8 bases from J, leaving 10 bases between. The CDR3 covers 13 residues. The CDR3 nucleotides are TGTGCCAGCAGTTTACTAGCAGGGGATGAGCAGTTCTTC. The encoded protein is CASSLLAGDEQFF.

This clone was picked up one time. The chain has TRBV29-1 and TRBJ1-1; D is uncertain. The V gene's germline CDR1 is SQVTM and CDR2 ANQGSEA. The CDR3 consists of 14 residues. The germline V and J ends were trimmed by 6 bases and 1 base, with 15 bases remaining between them. Written as DNA, the CDR3 is TGCAGCGTCGGGTTTATGGGTGGGAACACTGAAGCTTTCTTT. Its translation is CSVGFMGGNTEAFF.

The CDR3 spells CASSLSGLSGDEQFF. The CDR3, as DNA: TGTGCCAGCAGCTTGAGTGGTCTTTCAGGGGATGAGCAGTTCTTC. The chain links TRBV5-6 to TRBJ2-1; TRBD1 is a possible D gene (6 bases). Germline loops: CDR1 SGHDT, CDR2 YYEEEE. The CDR3 runs 15 residues. Trimming pared 1 base from V and 8 bases from J, leaving 16 bases between.

The J gene is TRBJ2-3, the V gene TRBV7-6; TRBD2 aligns across 8 bases. The CDR3 runs 16 residues. Germline V gene sequence: CDR1 SGHVS, CDR2 FNYEAQ. V was pared by 4 bases and J by 0 bases, with 6 bases of the junction left unmatched. The CDR3, as DNA: TGTGCCAGCAGCTCACTTTTAGCGGGAAGCACAGATACGCAGTATTTT. Protein product: CASSSLLAGSTDTQYF.

The rearrangement joins TRBV10-3 to TRBJ1-1; TRBD1 might be the D (5 bases). The CDR3 consists of 13 residues. Germline CDR1 ENHRY, CDR2 SYGVKD. V dropped 2 bases and J dropped 4 bases, with 8 bases sitting between them. CDR3: CAISERGFTEAFF. The CDR3, as DNA: TGTGCCATCAGTGAGCGGGGGTTCACTGAAGCTTTCTTT.

The V call is TRBV15, the J call TRBJ1-2; D gene ambiguous. The ends were cut back, 4 bases at V and 10 bases at J, with 16 bases in the middle. Germline values: CDR1 LNHNV, CDR2 YYDKDF (reference sequence). This CDR3 is built from 13 residues. CDR3 sequence: CATSINTPAVYTF. The CDR3 DNA sequence: TGTGCCACCAGCATCAACACCCCGGCGGTCTACACCTTC.

The chain joins TRBV12-3 or TRBV12-4 to TRBJ2-3; no firm D call. This CDR3 region has 13 residues. The V gene lost 5 bases and the J gene lost 2 bases, with 8 bases spanning the gap. This CDR3 is CASSNRDTDTQYF. The CDR3 DNA reads TGTGCCAGCAGTAATAGAGACACAGATACGCAGTATTTT.

The rearrangement uses TRBV6-4 and TRBJ2-3; 7 bases line up with TRBD1. Trimming removed 2 bases from V and 5 bases from J; junction bases left unmatched: 7. CDR1 is MRHNA, CDR2 SNTAGT, per germline. This CDR3 has 15 residues. CDR3 nucleotide sequence: TGTGCCAGCAGTGACAGAGGGACAGCAGAAGATACGCAGTATTTT. It encodes CASSDRGTAEDTQYF.

V usage is TRBV10-3 and J usage is TRBJ1-2; D is unclear. Trimming took 5 bases from V and 7 from J, leaving 11 bases between them. The CDR3 extends over 12 amino acids. In germline, CDR1 is ENHRY, CDR2 SYGVKD. This chain's CDR3 is CAISQVSSGYTF. CDR3 DNA sequence: TGTGCCATCAGTCAGGTTTCGTCTGGCTACACCTTC.

The CDR3 DNA reads as TGTGCCAGCACCAGTCAGGCGCTCCCTGGGGCCAACGTCCTGACTTTC. Translating gives CASTSQALPGANVLTF. The chain employs TRBV27 and TRBJ2-6; no definite D call. Trimming removed 7 bases at V and 2 bases at J, with 15 bases between. This CDR3 is built from 16 residues. Germline lookup yields CDR1 MNHEY and CDR2 SMNVEV (reference sequence).

This chain joins TRBV30 and TRBJ2-5, with TRBD1 identical over 7 bases. Per germline, CDR1 GTSNPN and CDR2 SVGIG (reference sequence). The CDR3 extends over 15 amino acids. V was pared by 3 bases and J by 4 bases, with 11 bases of the junction left unmatched. CDR3 amino acids: CAWRNGQVARETQYF. DNA for the CDR3: TGTGCCTGGAGAAACGGACAGGTCGCTAGAGAGACCCAGTACTTC.

V gene TRBV4-3 combines with J gene TRBJ2-1, with 11 nucleotides matching TRBD2. The V and J ends lost 4 bases and 7 bases, in that order; junction bases with no gene match: 9. Looked up from germline, CDR1 is LGHNA and CDR2 is YSLEER. The CDR3 has 16 residues. CDR3 sequence (DNA): TGCGCCAGCAGCCCTACACTAGCGGGAGTATCGAATGAGCAGTTCTTC. Translating it yields CASSPTLAGVSNEQFF.

The V and J genes are TRBV6-2 or TRBV6-3 and TRBJ2-3, with D possibly being TRBD2 (6 bases). Deletions cut 2 bases from V and 5 bases from J, with 17 bases between. The CDR3 loop spans 16 amino acids. CDR1 MNHEY and CDR2 SVGEGT come from the germline V gene. The DNA for the CDR3 is TGTGCCAGCAGTTACACGTGGGGGGACCTCCAAGATACGCAGTATTTT. Protein product: CASSYTWGDLQDTQYF.

The chain is built from TRBV13 and TRBJ2-3, with D maybe TRBD1 (5 bases). The CDR3 loop spans 14 amino acids. V was pared by 5 bases and J by 4 bases, with 13 bases between. Per germline, CDR1 PRHDT and CDR2 FYEKMQ (reference sequence). CDR3 nucleotides: TGTGCCAGCAGCCCAAGCAGGGAAGCAGATACGCAGTATTTT. Protein: CASSPSREADTQYF.

The genes are TRBV6-1 and TRBJ1-5, with D tentatively TRBD1 (5 bases). The CDR3 covers 17 residues. V was clipped by 1 base and J by 1 base, with 14 bases between them. Germline CDR1 reads MNHNS; CDR2 reads SASEGT. The CDR3 DNA reads TGTGCCAGCAGTGAAGGGTCTGGACAATTGAGCAATCAGCCCCAGCATTTT. Its translation is CASSEGSGQLSNQPQHF.

The V gene is TRBV27, the J gene TRBJ2-2; tentatively, D is TRBD1 (5 bases). The CDR3 loop spans 14 amino acids. V was pared by 4 bases and J by 5 bases, with 11 bases between. Per the germline V gene, CDR1 is MNHEY and CDR2 is SMNVEV (reference sequence). The CDR3 bases are TGTGCCAGCAGTTGGGGCCCTAGGACCGGGGAGCTGTTTTTT. It yields the protein CASSWGPRTGELFF.

The chain combines TRBV27 with TRBJ1-2, with D hard to call. This CDR3 region has 15 residues. Trimming removed 2 bases at V and 4 bases at J, with 14 bases between. Germline CDR1 is MNHEY and CDR2 is SMNVEV (reference sequence). The CDR3 reads CASSLRSSTLYGYTF. In DNA form, the CDR3 reads TGTGCCAGCAGTTTAAGGTCCTCGACTCTCTATGGCTACACCTTC.

The J gene is TRBJ2-2, the V gene TRBV3-1 (or the pseudogene TRBV3-2), with D possibly matching TRBD2 (8 bases). The CDR3 length is 16 residues. Deletions cut 4 bases from V and 1 base from J, with 13 bases between. Germline V gene sequence: CDR1 LGHDT, CDR2 YNNKEL (reference sequence). The CDR3 DNA sequence: TGTGCCAGCAGCCTAGCGGGACAGCGGAACACCGGGGAGCTGTTTTTT. Protein product: CASSLAGQRNTGELFF.

The V gene is TRBV5-5, the J gene TRBJ2-7; the match to TRBD1 covers 10 bases. Germline V gene data show CDR1 as SGHKS and CDR2 as YYEKEE (reference sequence). The CDR3 length is 16 residues. Unmatched junction bases numbered 8, after V lost 0 bases and J lost 5 bases. CDR3: CASSLGGTGVSHEQYF. CDR3 DNA sequence: TGTGCCAGCAGCTTGGGGGGGACAGGGGTTAGCCACGAGCAGTACTTC.

The chain recombines TRBV9 with TRBJ2-7; 10 nucleotides agree with TRBD2. Germline CDR1 SGDLS, CDR2 YYNGEE. CDR3 length equals 13 residues. V shed 10 bases and J 1 base; nucleotides not matched to a gene: 5. As DNA, the CDR3 is TGTGCCGGCGGACTAGCGGATTCCTACGAGCAGTACTTC. Protein: CAGGLADSYEQYF.

CDR3 region: CASSYFPGTGIVNQPQHF. In nucleotides, the CDR3 is TGTGCCAGCAGTTACTTCCCCGGGACAGGGATTGTCAATCAGCCCCAGCATTTT. This chain connects TRBV6-2 or TRBV6-3 to TRBJ1-5; 9 positions agree with TRBD1. Germline V gene lookup returns CDR1 MNHEY and CDR2 SVGEGT. The junction had 10 bases not matched to a gene; V was cut back by 1 base and J by 3 bases. This CDR3 is 18 amino acids long.

V and J are TRBV19 and TRBJ2-3; D perhaps matches TRBD1 (6 bases). V lost 5 bases, J lost 2 bases, and 14 bases lay in between. CDR3 length equals 15 residues. Germline V gene lookup returns CDR1 LNHDA and CDR2 SQIVND (reference sequence). CDR3: CASSRTGRTTDTQYF. CDR3 DNA sequence: TGTGCCAGTAGTCGCACAGGGAGAACCACAGATACGCAGTATTTT.

The chain employs TRBV20-1 and TRBJ2-1, with a weak D call TRBD1 (5 bases). The V end was cut by 6 bases, the J end by 8 bases, with 11 bases between. There are 11 residues in the CDR3. CDR1 is DFQATT and CDR2 is SNEGSKA in the germline V gene (reference sequence). This CDR3 is CSALRGDEQFF. The CDR3 DNA reads TGCAGTGCGCTAAGGGGTGATGAGCAGTTCTTC.

This chain uses TRBV27 with TRBJ2-2; TRBD1 matches 10 bases. From germline, CDR1 is MNHEY and CDR2 SMNVEV (reference sequence). The CDR3 totals 14 residues. J gave up 5 bases and V 10 bases, and 7 bases lay outside the gene matches. The CDR3 sequence is CATSRQGATGELFF. The CDR3, as DNA: TGTGCCACTAGTCGACAGGGGGCGACCGGGGAGCTGTTTTTT.

The chain uses TRBV5-1 and TRBJ2-6, with 9 bases matching TRBD1. CDR1 and CDR2 from the germline V gene are SGHRS and YFSETQ. This CDR3 region has 17 residues. J was trimmed by 0 bases and V by 4 bases; bases with no gene match: 5. CDR3 protein: CASSEGQGNSGANVLTF. CDR3 coding DNA: TGCGCCAGCAGCGAGGGACAGGGCAACTCTGGGGCCAACGTCCTGACTTTC. Full variable domain (rest looked up from reference TRBV5-1 and TRBJ2-6): KAGVTQTPRYLIKTRGQQVTLSCSPISGHRSVSWYQQTPGQGLQFLFEYFSETQRNKGNFPGRFSGRQFSNSRSEMNVSTLELGDSALYLCASSEGQGNSGANVLTFGAGSRLTVL.